This T cell receptor (beta chain) was recorded in a study of long-term antiretroviral therapy in people with HIV. Run at survey level, the immunoSEQ assay was version v3.0. The method was immunoSEQ multiplex PCR; TCRdb's version includes in-frame clones alone and lacks a portion of them. The sample lists 15,000 to 20,000 clones; around 87% were seen once. The sequenced sample was unsorted PBMCs, obtained 4.2 years after starting antiretroviral therapy. This TCR was sampled from a man between 45 and 60 years old with HIV.

CDR3 residues: CASRLTGGSEKLFF. In nucleotides, the CDR3 is TGTGCCAGCCGATTGACAGGGGGCAGTGAAAAACTGTTTTTT. The V call is TRBV2, the J call TRBJ1-4, with TRBD1 matching 10 bases. With V trimmed by 8 bases and J by 7 bases, 7 bases remained unmatched. The CDR3 sequence is 14 residues long. Germline V gene data show CDR1 as SNHLY and CDR2 as FYNNEI.